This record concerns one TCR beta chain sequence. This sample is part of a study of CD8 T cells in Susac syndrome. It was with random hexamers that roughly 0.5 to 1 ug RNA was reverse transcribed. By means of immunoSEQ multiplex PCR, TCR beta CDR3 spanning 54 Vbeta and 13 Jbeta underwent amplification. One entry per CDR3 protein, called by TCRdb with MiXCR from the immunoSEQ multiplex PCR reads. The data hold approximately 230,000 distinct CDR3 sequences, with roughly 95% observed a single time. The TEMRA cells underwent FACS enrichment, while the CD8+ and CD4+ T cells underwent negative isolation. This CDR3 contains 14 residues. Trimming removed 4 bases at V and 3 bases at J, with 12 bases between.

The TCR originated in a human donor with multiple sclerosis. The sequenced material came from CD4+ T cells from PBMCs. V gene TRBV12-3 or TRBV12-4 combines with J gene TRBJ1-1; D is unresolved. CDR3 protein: CASSSDGVDTEAFF. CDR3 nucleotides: TGTGCCAGCAGTTCGGACGGCGTTGACACTGAAGCTTTCTTT.